This paragraph reports one T cell receptor beta chain. This entry is derived from a study of OX40 agonist ivuxolimab in advanced cancers. Profiled with immunoSEQ multiplex PCR; TCRdb holds only in-frame clones, not every one. The profile shows 60,000 or so clones, roughly 86% of them singletons. Trimming took off 4 bases at V and 6 bases at J, with 16 bases between the two ends. Germline V gene data show CDR1 as MNHNS and CDR2 as SASEGT. CDR3 length: 14 residues. The receptor was isolated from an adult with an advanced solid tumor such as melanoma, head and neck, liver or kidney cancer. The rearrangement uses TRBV6-1 and TRBJ2-7; D is possibly TRBD2 (5 bases). The sample consisted of CD4+ or CD8+ T cells sorted from blood, taken in a trial of the OX40 agonist ivuxolimab. The CDR3 DNA is TGTGCCAGCAGTGTACCCTCTGGTCGGGGCGAGCAGTACTTC. This sequence encodes CASSVPSGRGEQYF.